The 24 T cell receptor beta chains given below trace back to one sample, sequenced in a study of T cell repertoires in cytomegalovirus infection. TCRdb independently ran MiXCR on the reads; one entry per CDR3 protein. Here the sample spans about 500,000 distinct CDR3 sequences, about 33% being singletons. Antigens for these TCRs are unknown. The sequencing used cultured PBMCs, collected from culture after CMV antigen stimulation. All receptors come from a human donor in good health (CMV status not recorded). Some clones in this sample may be carry-over from other donors' samples.

This chain connects TRBV12-3 or TRBV12-4 to TRBJ1-1; the D is unclear. The CDR3 has 15 amino acids. Trimming cost V 5 bases and J 6 bases, with 19 bases left between them. The DNA of the CDR3 is TGTGCCAGCAGTATAACAAGGTCGGGAAAAGCTGAAGCTTTCTTT. Its protein product is CASSITRSGKAEAFF.

This clonotype was observed a few times. The J gene is TRBJ2-1, the V gene TRBV7-8; 7 bases align to TRBD1. V lost 5 bases, J lost 0 bases, and 7 bases stayed unmatched. The CDR3 consists of 16 residues. The germline V gene encodes CDR1 SGHVS and CDR2 FQNEAQ. CDR3 amino acids: CASSTRGQTSYNEQFF. CDR3 bases: TGTGCCAGCAGCACAAGGGGGCAAACCTCCTACAATGAGCAGTTCTTC. The full variable domain, rest sourced from reference TRBV7-8 and TRBJ2-1, is GAGVSQSPRYKVAKRGQDVALRCDPISGHVSLFWYQQALGQGPEFLTYFQNEAQLDKSGLPSDRFFAERPEGSVSTLKIQRTQQEDSAVYLCASSTRGQTSYNEQFFGPGTRLTVL.

This clonotype was observed many times. J is TRBJ2-3 and V is TRBV7-2, with TRBD2 matching over 7 bases. The germline CDR1 and CDR2 sequences are SGHTA and FQGNSA. The CDR3 runs 17 residues. V trimming: 5 bases; J trimming: 2 bases; junction bases outside the gene matches: 13. The CDR3 DNA reads as TGTGCCAGCAGCCCACCGAATCCTGGGAGGGTCACAGATACGCAGTATTTT. Translated, it gives CASSPPNPGRVTDTQYF.

In its sample, this clonotype was seen a few times. The V call is TRBV5-4, the J call TRBJ1-2; D not certain. Germline-derived CDR1 and CDR2 are SGHNT and YYREEE (reference sequence). Trimming removed 4 bases from V and 6 bases from J, with 13 bases in between. This CDR3 has 13 residues. CDR3: CASSRTETNGYTF. CDR3 in DNA: TGTGCCAGCAGCAGAACAGAGACGAATGGCTACACCTTC.

In its sample, this clonotype was seen a few times. The genes are TRBV10-3 and TRBJ1-1; 7 bases are a match to TRBD1. This CDR3 spans 13 amino acids. V lost 5 bases, J lost 3 bases, and 3 bases stayed unmatched. Germline-derived CDR1 and CDR2 are ENHRY and SYGVKD. For the CDR3, the DNA is TGTGCCATCAGTCAACAGGGGCACACTGAAGCTTTCTTT. Protein product: CAISQQGHTEAFF.

On this clonotype: A junction end diverges from the germline sequence, so it may reflect a read error. This rearrangement joins TRBV27 to TRBJ1-1; D is uncertain. The CDR3 runs to 16 residues. Germline V gene sequence: CDR1 MNHEY, CDR2 SMNVEV (reference sequence). CDR3 sequence reads: CASSSSPFRLKTEAFF. Written as DNA, the CDR3 is TGTGCCAGCAGTTCCTCTCCTTTCCGACTGAAGACTGAAGCTTTCTTT.

This clonotype was counted once. V is TRBV30 and J is TRBJ2-1; 11 bases map to TRBD2. Germline CDR1 reads GTSNPN; CDR2 reads SVGIG (reference sequence). The CDR3 has 15 residues. The trim removed 5 bases at V and 7 bases at J, leaving 10 bases unmatched. The CDR3 DNA follows: TGTGCCTGGGGAAGGGCACTAGCGGGAGTAAATGAGCAGTTCTTC. Translating gives CAWGRALAGVNEQFF.

The chain carries TRBV18 and TRBJ2-3; 10 nucleotides align to TRBD2. Germline V gene lookup returns CDR1 KGHSH and CDR2 LQKENI. CDR3 length: 19 amino acids. The V segment lost 3 bases and the J segment 3 bases; nucleotides outside the gene matches: 15. The CDR3 spells CASSPYSAGGPSGTDTQYF. The CDR3, as DNA: TGTGCCAGCTCACCCTACTCAGCGGGAGGGCCCTCGGGAACAGATACGCAGTATTTT.

The chain couples TRBV12-3 or TRBV12-4 to TRBJ1-4; 7 nucleotides line up with TRBD1. Germline trimming cut 5 bases from V and 7 bases from J; bases unmatched to any gene: 7. The CDR3 runs to 14 residues. CDR3 protein: CASSRQGNSEKLFF. The CDR3 region has the DNA TGTGCCAGCAGTCGACAGGGTAATAGTGAAAAACTGTTTTTT.

This clonotype was counted between two and nine times. No DNA is shown, since the ends of the CDR3 on it are uncertain; the CDR3 is the one TCRdb lists. V usage is TRBV19 and J usage is TRBJ2-1; the table names TRBD2, a call not compared with the DNA. The CDR3 is 19 residues long, counting both termini. The germline V gene has CDR1 LNHDA and CDR2 SQIVND (reference sequence). Here the CDR3 reads CASTSVPGLAGGFYNEQFF.

The genes are TRBV7-2 and TRBJ1-5, with D maybe TRBD1 (6 bases). The CDR3 length is 13 residues. Germline V lookup: CDR1 SGHTA, CDR2 FQGNSA. Trimming shortened V by 8 bases and J by 9 bases, and 17 bases separated the two germline ends. The CDR3 region has the DNA TGTGCCAGCCAGAGCAGGGACAAACTGCCCCAGCATTTT. Translated: CASQSRDKLPQHF. The full variable domain, rest sourced from reference TRBV7-2 and TRBJ1-5, is GAGVSQSPSNKVTEKGKDVELRCDPISGHTALYWYRQSLGQGLEFLIYFQGNSAPDKSGLPSDRFSAERTGGSVSTLTIQRTQQEDSAVYLCASQSRDKLPQHFGDGTRLSIL.

The chain joins TRBV12-3 or TRBV12-4 to TRBJ1-1; D unclear. V dropped 3 bases and J dropped 7 bases, with 12 bases sitting between them. This CDR3 contains 13 residues. The CDR3 nucleotides are TGTGCCAGCAGTTTGTCCCTTTGGGATGAAGCTTTCTTT. This encodes CASSLSLWDEAFF.

This clonotype was detected only a few times. V gene TRBV28 combines with J gene TRBJ1-4; 7 positions match TRBD1. Germline V gene lookup returns CDR1 MDHEN and CDR2 SYDVKM. The ends lost 2 bases at V and 5 bases at J; junction bases unmatched: 5. This CDR3 has 15 amino acids. Here the CDR3 DNA reads TGTGCCAGCAGTTTAAACCAGGGGGGAAATGAAAAACTGTTTTTT. Amino acid sequence: CASSLNQGGNEKLFF.

In its sample, this clonotype was seen many times. The gene calls are TRBV7-2 and TRBJ1-3; D is unclear. V was pared by 1 base and J by 0 bases, with 7 bases between. The CDR3 runs 15 residues. Looked up from germline, CDR1 is SGHTA and CDR2 is FQGNSA. CDR3 bases: TGTGCCAGCAGCTTAGTCGCGAGCTCTGGAAACACCATATATTTT. Protein sequence: CASSLVASSGNTIYF.

The gene calls are TRBV12-3 or TRBV12-4 and TRBJ2-2, with a weak D call TRBD1 (5 bases). Between the trimmed V and J ends, which lost 7 bases and 1 base, there was a span of 7 bases. The CDR3 has 13 residues. Here the CDR3 DNA reads TGTGCCAGCACCCAGGGGAACACCGGGGAGCTGTTTTTT. It encodes CASTQGNTGELFF.

This chain links TRBV5-3 with TRBJ2-1; TRBD2 aligns across 7 bases. TRBV5-3 is designated an ORF whose function remains uncertain. The CDR3 spans 16 residues. The junction had 19 bases not matched to a gene; V was cut back by 8 bases and J by 8 bases. The CDR3 bases are TGTGCCAGCAGCGGGATGACTAGTGATAATATGCATGAGCAGTTCTTC. This gives the protein CASSGMTSDNMHEQFF.

Only a few counts were recorded for this clonotype. This sequence joins TRBV7-2 and TRBJ1-2, with 7 nucleotides matching TRBD1. The trim removed 1 base at V and 2 bases at J, leaving 7 bases unmatched. Germline V gene data show CDR1 as SGHTA and CDR2 as FQGNSA. The CDR3 is 16 amino acids. CDR3 amino acids: CASSLEGGQLNYGYTF. As DNA, the CDR3 is TGTGCCAGCAGCTTAGAGGGGGGACAGCTGAACTATGGCTACACCTTC.

This clonotype was counted a few times. The chain combines TRBV7-6 with TRBJ2-1; 8 nucleotides align to TRBD2. This CDR3 region has 15 residues. Germline V CDR1 and CDR2: SGHVS, FNYEAQ. The ends lost 5 bases at V and 2 bases at J; junction bases unmatched: 5. The CDR3 DNA follows: TGTGCCAGCAGCCCCCGGGAGGGAGCCTACAATGAGCAGTTCTTC. Protein: CASSPREGAYNEQFF.

In DNA, the CDR3 is TGCGCCAGCAGCTTGGGGTCAGGGCACACCGGGGAGCTGTTTTTT. Its translation is CASSLGSGHTGELFF. The rearrangement joins TRBV5-1 to TRBJ2-2; D perhaps matches TRBD1 (5 bases). V was trimmed by 0 bases and J by 3 bases, leaving 9 bases between them. Germline V gene data show CDR1 as SGHRS and CDR2 as YFSETQ. The CDR3 covers 15 residues.

This clonotype was observed many times. In DNA, the CDR3 is TGTGCCAGCAGCTTAAGAATAGGGCAGCCCCAGCATTTT. Translating it yields CASSLRIGQPQHF. The chain recombines TRBV7-2 with TRBJ1-5, with unresolved D. The CDR3 consists of 13 residues. CDR1 SGHTA and CDR2 FQGNSA come from the germline V gene. With 2 bases removed from V and 7 bases from J, the gap between germline ends came to 9 bases.

V usage is TRBV28 and J usage is TRBJ2-4; 7 bases are a match to TRBD2. The V gene's germline CDR1 is MDHEN and CDR2 SYDVKM. CDR3 length equals 14 residues. Trimming removed 7 bases from V and 8 bases from J; junction bases left unmatched: 11. CDR3 amino acids: CASTSIREAYIQYF. CDR3 in DNA: TGTGCCAGCACCTCCATTCGGGAGGCGTACATTCAGTACTTC.

This clonotype has more than one count but fewer than ten. The J gene is TRBJ2-5, the V gene TRBV29-1, with 8 positions matching TRBD2. Germline trimming cut 4 bases from V and 5 bases from J; bases unmatched to any gene: 3. Germline V CDR1 and CDR2: SQVTM, ANQGSEA. This CDR3 has 12 residues. CDR3 loop: CSVVGGGETQYF. The CDR3 nucleotides read TGCAGCGTTGTTGGCGGGGGGGAGACCCAGTACTTC.

This clonotype occurred a few times. The chain uses TRBV20-1 and TRBJ1-5, with D tentatively TRBD1 (6 bases). Trimming took off 4 bases at V and 3 bases at J, with 13 bases between the two ends. The CDR3 is 14 amino acids. CDR1 is DFQATT, CDR2 SNEGSKA, per germline (reference sequence). CDR3 DNA sequence: TGCAGTGCTACTCAGGGGAGTGACAATCAGCCCCAGCATTTT. It codes for CSATQGSDNQPQHF.

This chain links TRBV24-1 with TRBJ2-1; possibly TRBD1 for D (6 bases). Germline lookup yields CDR1 KGHDR and CDR2 SFDVKD. V was shortened by 4 bases and J by 8 bases, with 14 bases between the two germline ends. The CDR3 is 14 amino acids. CDR3 in amino acids: CATSDPGESDEQFF. The DNA for the CDR3 is TGTGCCACCAGTGACCCAGGGGAAAGCGATGAGCAGTTCTTC.